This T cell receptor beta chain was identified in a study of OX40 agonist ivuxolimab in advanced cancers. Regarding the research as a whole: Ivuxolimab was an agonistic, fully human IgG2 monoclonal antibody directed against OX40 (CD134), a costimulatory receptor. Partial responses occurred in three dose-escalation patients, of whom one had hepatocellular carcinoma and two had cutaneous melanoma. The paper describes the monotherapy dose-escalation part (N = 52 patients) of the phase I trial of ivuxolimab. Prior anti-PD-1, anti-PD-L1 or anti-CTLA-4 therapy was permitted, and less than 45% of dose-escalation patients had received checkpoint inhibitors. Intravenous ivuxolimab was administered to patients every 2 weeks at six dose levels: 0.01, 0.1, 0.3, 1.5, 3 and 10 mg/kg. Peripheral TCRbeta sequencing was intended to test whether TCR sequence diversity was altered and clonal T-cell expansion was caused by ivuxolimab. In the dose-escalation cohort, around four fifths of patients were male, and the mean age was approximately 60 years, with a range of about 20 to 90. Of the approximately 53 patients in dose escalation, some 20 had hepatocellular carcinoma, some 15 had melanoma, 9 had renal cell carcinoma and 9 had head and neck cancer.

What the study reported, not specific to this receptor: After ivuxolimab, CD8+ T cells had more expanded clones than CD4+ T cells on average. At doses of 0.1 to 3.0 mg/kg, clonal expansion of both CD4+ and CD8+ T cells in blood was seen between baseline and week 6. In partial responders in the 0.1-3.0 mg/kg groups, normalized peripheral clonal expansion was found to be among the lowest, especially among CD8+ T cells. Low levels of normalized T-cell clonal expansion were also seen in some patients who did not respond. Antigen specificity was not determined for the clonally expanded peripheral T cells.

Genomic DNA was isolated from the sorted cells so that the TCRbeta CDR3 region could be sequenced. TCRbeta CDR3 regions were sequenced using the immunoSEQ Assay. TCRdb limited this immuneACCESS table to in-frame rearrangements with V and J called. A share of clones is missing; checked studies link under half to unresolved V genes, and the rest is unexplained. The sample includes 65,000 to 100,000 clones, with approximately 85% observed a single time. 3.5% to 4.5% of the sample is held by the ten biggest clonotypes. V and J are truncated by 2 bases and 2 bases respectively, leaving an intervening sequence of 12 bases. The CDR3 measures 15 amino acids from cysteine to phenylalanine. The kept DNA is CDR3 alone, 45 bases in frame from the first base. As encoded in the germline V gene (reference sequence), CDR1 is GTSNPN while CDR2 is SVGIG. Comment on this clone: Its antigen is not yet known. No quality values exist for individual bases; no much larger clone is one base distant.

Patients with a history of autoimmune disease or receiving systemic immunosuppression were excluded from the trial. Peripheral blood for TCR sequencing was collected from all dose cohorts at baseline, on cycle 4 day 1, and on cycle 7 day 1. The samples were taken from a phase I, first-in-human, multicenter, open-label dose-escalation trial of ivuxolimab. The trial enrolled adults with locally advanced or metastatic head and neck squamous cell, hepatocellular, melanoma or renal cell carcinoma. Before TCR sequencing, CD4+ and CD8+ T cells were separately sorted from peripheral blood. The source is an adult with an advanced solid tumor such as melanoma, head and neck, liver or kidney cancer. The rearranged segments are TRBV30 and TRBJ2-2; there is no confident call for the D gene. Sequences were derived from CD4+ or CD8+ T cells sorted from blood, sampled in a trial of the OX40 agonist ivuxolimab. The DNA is TGTGCCTGGAGTTTGGCAGTGAAAAACACCGGGGAGCTGTTTTTT. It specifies CAWSLAVKNTGELFF.